One sample yielded the 16 T cell receptor beta chains listed below, sequenced in a study of T-cell memory formation after mild COVID-19. TCRdb analysed the 5' RACE reads with MiXCR anew, one entry per CDR3 protein. The data contain about 560,000 distinct CDR3 sequences, approximately 18% of them singletons. The sample taken for sequencing was PBMCs or a T cell subset sorted from them (not recorded which). The receptors were sampled from an adult woman who had mild COVID-19 (a few samples of this study predate the infection). Cell type and time point are not known.

The genes are TRBV5-1 and TRBJ2-1, with 8 bases fitting TRBD1. There are 15 residues in the CDR3. V lost 7 bases and J lost 0; bases outside the gene matches: 6. Germline CDR1 reads SGHRS; CDR2 reads YFSETQ. Here the CDR3 reads CASGQGESSYNEQFF. The CDR3 coding sequence is TGCGCCAGCGGACAGGGTGAGAGCTCCTACAATGAGCAGTTCTTC.

The rearrangement joins TRBV4-2 to TRBJ1-2; D unresolved. CDR1 is LGHNA, CDR2 YNFKEQ, per germline. V gave up 0 bases and J gave up 2 bases, with 10 bases separating them. The CDR3 loop spans 15 amino acids. Written as DNA, the CDR3 is TGTGCCAGCAGCCAAGAGTACAGAACCAACTATGGCTACACCTTC. Translating gives CASSQEYRTNYGYTF.

This rearrangement joins TRBV6-5 to TRBJ1-6; D is unclear. There are 14 residues in the CDR3. V lost 4 bases to trimming and J lost 14 bases, with 18 bases between them. CDR1 is MNHEY and CDR2 is SVGAGI in the germline V gene. For the CDR3, the DNA is TGTGCCAGCAGTTCCGGCCGGGCCCTTCGGGCCCTCCACTTT. Amino acids: CASSSGRALRALHF.

The chain employs TRBV27 and TRBJ2-1; D possibly corresponds to TRBD2 (6 bases). The CDR3 runs 13 residues. The germline V and J ends were trimmed by 6 bases and 15 bases, with 21 bases remaining between them. Germline CDR1 and CDR2: MNHEY and SMNVEV (reference sequence). CDR3 residues: CASRSIDREQLFF. DNA of the CDR3: TGTGCCAGCAGATCCATCGACCGGGAGCAACTGTTCTTC.

The chain couples TRBV12-3 or TRBV12-4 to TRBJ2-2; tentatively, D is TRBD2 (5 bases). CDR3 length: 14 amino acids. With 4 bases removed from V and 6 bases from J, the gap between germline ends came to 12 bases. In DNA form, the CDR3 reads TGTGCCAGCAGTTCGAACGGACTGGCCGGGGAGCTGTTTTTT. Its translation is CASSSNGLAGELFF.

The chain combines TRBV5-1 with TRBJ1-1, with 7 bases lining up with TRBD1. V dropped 8 bases and J dropped 4; count of bases not matched to a gene: 11. CDR1 and CDR2 (germline): SGHRS, YFSETQ. The CDR3 has 14 amino acids. CDR3 nucleotide sequence: TGCGCCAGTTTCGCGGTCCAGGGGGGCACTGAAGCTTTCTTT. Translated: CASFAVQGGTEAFF.

This chain uses TRBV7-9 with TRBJ1-2; maybe TRBD1 (6 bases). This CDR3 is built from 14 residues. V lost 4 bases and J lost 4, with 13 bases in between. Per the germline V gene, CDR1 is SEHNR and CDR2 is FQNEAQ (reference sequence). The DNA of the CDR3 is TGTGCCAGCAGCTCCGGACAGCCTCCCTATGGCTACACCTTC. Its protein is CASSSGQPPYGYTF.

This clonotype was seen more than once but under ten times. V usage is TRBV7-2 and J usage is TRBJ2-7; the D gene is possibly TRBD2 (5 bases). The CDR3 is 14 residues long. The V end lost 5 bases, the J end lost 1 base, and 12 bases lay between the germline ends. Germline loops: CDR1 SGHTA, CDR2 FQGNSA. The CDR3 sequence: CASSQTRGSYEQYF. The CDR3 nucleotides are TGTGCCAGCAGCCAAACTCGGGGATCCTACGAGCAGTACTTC.

The chain couples TRBV11-2 to TRBJ2-1, with D hard to call. The CDR3 runs to 12 residues. V dropped 3 bases and J dropped 6 bases, with 6 bases sitting between them. The germline V gene encodes CDR1 SGHAT and CDR2 FQNNGV. The CDR3, as DNA: TGTGCCAGCAGCTTTAACAGCAATGAGCAGTTCTTC. As protein: CASSFNSNEQFF.

The chain uses TRBV5-5 and TRBJ2-6, with TRBD1 matching 11 bases. Germline V lookup: CDR1 SGHKS, CDR2 YYEKEE (reference sequence). V gave up 0 bases and J gave up 3 bases; unmatched junction bases: 5. This CDR3 is 18 amino acids long. The CDR3 loop is CASSLEWTGGDGANVLTF. Written as DNA, the CDR3 is TGTGCCAGCAGCTTGGAGTGGACAGGGGGCGATGGGGCCAACGTCCTGACTTTC.

The V and J genes are TRBV4-1 and TRBJ2-1; 8 positions match TRBD1. Germline lookup yields CDR1 MGHRA and CDR2 YSYEKL. V lost 1 base to trimming and J lost 2 bases; unmatched junction nucleotides: 7. This CDR3 spans 17 amino acids. CDR3 DNA: TGCGCCAGCAGCCAAGTGGCAGGGGGCGCAACCTACAATGAGCAGTTCTTC. Translation: CASSQVAGGATYNEQFF.

This clonotype occurred a few times. The chain links TRBV5-6 to TRBJ1-6, with 8 nucleotides matching TRBD1. The CDR3 contains 15 residues. J gave up 6 bases and V 4 bases, and 6 bases lay outside the gene matches. Germline V lookup: CDR1 SGHDT, CDR2 YYEEEE. The CDR3 region is CASSGLDRVNSPLHF. CDR3 in DNA: TGTGCCAGCAGCGGGTTGGACAGGGTTAATTCACCCCTCCACTTT.

In this sample, this clonotype turned up a few times. CDR3 sequence: CASSFGGGESDTQYF. In DNA form, the CDR3 reads TGTGCCAGCAGTTTCGGCGGGGGGGAGTCAGATACGCAGTATTTT. This chain joins TRBV12-3 or TRBV12-4 and TRBJ2-3, with TRBD2 matching over 9 bases. The CDR3 extends over 15 amino acids. With 3 bases clipped from V and 4 bases from J, the junction kept 5 bases outside the gene matches.

This clonotype was seen more than once but under ten times. V and J are TRBV29-1 and TRBJ2-2, with D possibly being TRBD2 (6 bases). V lost 4 bases, J lost 1 base, and 10 bases lay in between. The CDR3 extends over 14 amino acids. The germline V gene encodes CDR1 SQVTM and CDR2 ANQGSEA. CDR3 loop: CSVVVGRNTGELFF. In DNA form, the CDR3 reads TGCAGCGTTGTGGTCGGGAGGAACACCGGGGAGCTGTTTTTT.

Only a few counts were recorded for this clonotype. The chain employs TRBV11-2 and TRBJ2-1; 13 positions agree with TRBD2. J lost 7 bases, V lost 1 base, and 4 bases had no gene match. Germline V lookup: CDR1 SGHAT, CDR2 FQNNGV. This CDR3 has 16 amino acids. The CDR3 is CASSLVLAGGKNEQFF. CDR3 nucleotides: TGTGCCAGCAGCTTAGTACTAGCGGGGGGGAAAAATGAGCAGTTCTTC.

In its sample, this clonotype was seen a few times. The genes are TRBV4-3 and TRBJ2-3; 15 bases agree with TRBD2. The CDR3 runs 20 residues. V shed 1 base, J shed 0 bases, and the junction held 8 bases outside the gene matches. CDR1 and CDR2 from the germline V gene are LGHNA and YSLEER. CDR3 loop: CASSQGFSGLAGGSTDTQYF. In nucleotides, the CDR3 is TGCGCCAGCAGCCAAGGGTTCTCGGGACTAGCGGGAGGTAGCACAGATACGCAGTATTTT.